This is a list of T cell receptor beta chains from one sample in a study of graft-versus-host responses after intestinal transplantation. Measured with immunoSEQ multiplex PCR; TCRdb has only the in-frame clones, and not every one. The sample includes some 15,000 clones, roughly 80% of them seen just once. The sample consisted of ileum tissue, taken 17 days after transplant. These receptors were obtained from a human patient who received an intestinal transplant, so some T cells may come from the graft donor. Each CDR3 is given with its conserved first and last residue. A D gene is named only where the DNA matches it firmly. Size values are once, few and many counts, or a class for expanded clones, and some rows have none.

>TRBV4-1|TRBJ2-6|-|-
TGCGCCAGCAGCCAAGAAGCGGGCCTACTCTCTGGGGCCAACGTCCTGACTTTC
CASSQEAGLLSGANVLTF
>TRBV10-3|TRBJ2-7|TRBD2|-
TGTGCCATCAGTGTGGCGGGAGTTGAGGAGCAGTACTTC
CAISVAGVEEQYF
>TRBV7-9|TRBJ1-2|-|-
TGTGCCAGCAGCTTATCGTATCCAGGGAACGATGGCTACACCTTC
CASSLSYPGNDGYTF
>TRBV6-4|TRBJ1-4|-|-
TGTGCCAGCAGTGACTCTCCCGGGGATGGGAAACTGTTTTTT
CASSDSPGDGKLFF
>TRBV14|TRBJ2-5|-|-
TGTGCCAGCAGCCAATCCGGGACTCCGGTCGTGGAGACCCAGTACTTC
CASSQSGTPVVETQYF
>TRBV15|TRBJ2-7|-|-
TGTGCCACCAGCAGAGTGGCCGCGATAAAATCGGAGCAGTACTTC
CATSRVAAIKSEQYF
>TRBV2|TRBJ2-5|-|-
TGTGCCAGGGGGACCCTCCGGGCAGGGGAGACCCAGTACTTC
CARGTLRAGETQYF
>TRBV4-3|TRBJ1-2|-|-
TGCGCCAGCAGCCCCAGGAGGGACAACTATGGCTACACCTTC
CASSPRRDNYGYTF
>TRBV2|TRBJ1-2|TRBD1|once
TGTGCCAGCACCTCAGGGAGGACAGGCATCTATGGCTACACCTTC
CASTSGRTGIYGYTF
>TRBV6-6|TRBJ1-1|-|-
TGTGCCAGCAGTTACTCGGAGGGAGTTGAAGCTTTCTTT
CASSYSEGVEAFF
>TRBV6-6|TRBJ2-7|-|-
TGTGCCAGCAGACTTACTCGGGTAGGTGGCGAGCAGTACTTC
CASRLTRVGGEQYF
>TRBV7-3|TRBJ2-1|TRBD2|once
TGTGCCAGCAGCTTAGCGGGAGGGCTCAATGAGCAGTTCTTC
CASSLAGGLNEQFF
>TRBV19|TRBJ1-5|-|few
TGTGCCAGTAGTATAGATGGAGGGGATCAGCCCCAGCATTTT
CASSIDGGDQPQHF
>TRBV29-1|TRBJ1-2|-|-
TGCAGCGTTGAAGATCGACACGACTATGGCTACACCTTC
CSVEDRHDYGYTF
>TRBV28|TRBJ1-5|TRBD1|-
TGTGCCAGCAGCTATGGACCAGGACAGGGAGAAATACAGCCCCAGCATTTT
CASSYGPGQGEIQPQHF
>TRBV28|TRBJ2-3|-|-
TGTGCCAGCAGTTTATGCATTTGGGAGGTGTCCGCAGATACGCAGTATTTT
CASSLCIWEVSADTQYF
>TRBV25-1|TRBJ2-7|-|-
TGTGCCAGCAGTGAATGGGGACCACCTCTGGAGCAGTACTTC
CASSEWGPPLEQYF
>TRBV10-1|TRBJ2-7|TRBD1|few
TGCGCCAGCGGCATTTGTGGGACAGGGCTCTACGAGCAGTACTTC
CASGICGTGLYEQYF
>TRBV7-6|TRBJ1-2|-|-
TGTGCCAGCAGCTTCACCCCGATCCGGGACCGAACCCGAGGAGGCTACACCTTC
CASSFTPIRDRTRGGYTF
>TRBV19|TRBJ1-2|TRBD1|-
TGTGCCAGTAGGCAGGGGGCGCAAAGATATGGCTACACCTTC
CASRQGAQRYGYTF
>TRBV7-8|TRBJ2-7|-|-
TGTGCCAGCAGCCCCGGACTTGACTACGAGCAGTACTTC
CASSPGLDYEQYF
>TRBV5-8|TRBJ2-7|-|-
TGTGCCAGCAGCTTCGATTGGGTCAGATCCTACGAGCAGTACTTC
CASSFDWVRSYEQYF
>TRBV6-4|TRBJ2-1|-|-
TGTGCCAGCAGTGACCAAGCGGGGACATACAATGAGCAGTTCTTC
CASSDQAGTYNEQFF
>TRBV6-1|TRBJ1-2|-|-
TGTGCCAGCAGGCGGATCTATGGCTACACCTTC
CASRRIYGYTF
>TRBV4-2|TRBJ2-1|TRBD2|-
TGTGCCAGCAGCCAAGTAGCGGGAGTAGACGAGCAGTTCTTC
CASSQVAGVDEQFF
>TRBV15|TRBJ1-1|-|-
TGTGCCACCAGCAGAGGACTGCTGAACACTGAAGCTTTCTTT
CATSRGLLNTEAFF
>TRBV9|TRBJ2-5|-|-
TGTGCCAGCAGCGTATGGGGGTCTACCAGGGAGGCCCAGTACTTC
CASSVWGSTREAQYF
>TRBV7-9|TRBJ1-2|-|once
TGTGCCAGCAGCTTAAGCTCTTTGAATGGCTACACCTTC
CASSLSSLNGYTF
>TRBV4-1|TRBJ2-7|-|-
TGCGCCAGCAGCCCTACCGAGGGGGGGGCAGGAAACTACGAGCAGTACTTC
CASSPTEGGAGNYEQYF
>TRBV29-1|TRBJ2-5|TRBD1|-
TGCAGCGTTCAACAGGGGGCACGAGAGACCCAGTACTTC
CSVQQGARETQYF
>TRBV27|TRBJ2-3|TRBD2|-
TGTGCCAGCAGTGAGACTAGCGGGAGGGGCGCAGATACGCAGTATTTT
CASSETSGRGADTQYF
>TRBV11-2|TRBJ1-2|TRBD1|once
TGTGCCAGCAGCTTGGACGGGACAGGGACTCCAGCTAACTATGGCTACACCTTC
CASSLDGTGTPANYGYTF
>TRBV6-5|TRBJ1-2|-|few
TGTGCCAGCAGCGCCCACAGGGACGGGGACTATGGCTACACCTTC
CASSAHRDGDYGYTF
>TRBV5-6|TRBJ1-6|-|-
TGTGCCAGCAGCCCAGGTCCGGGCTCCTATAATTCACCCCTCCACTTT
CASSPGPGSYNSPLHF
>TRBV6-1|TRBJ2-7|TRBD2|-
TGTGCCAGCAGTGTAGCGGGAGACCGGGAGCAGTACTTC
CASSVAGDREQYF